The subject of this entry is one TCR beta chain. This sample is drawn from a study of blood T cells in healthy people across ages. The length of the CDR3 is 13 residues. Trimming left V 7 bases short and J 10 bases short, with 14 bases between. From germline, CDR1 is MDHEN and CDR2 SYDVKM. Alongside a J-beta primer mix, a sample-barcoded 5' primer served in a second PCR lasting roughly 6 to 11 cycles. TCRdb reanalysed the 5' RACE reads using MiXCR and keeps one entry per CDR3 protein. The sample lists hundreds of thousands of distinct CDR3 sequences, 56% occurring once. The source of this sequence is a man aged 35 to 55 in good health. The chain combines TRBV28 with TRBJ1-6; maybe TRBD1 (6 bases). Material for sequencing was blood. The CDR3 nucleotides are TGTGCCAGCACCGAGGGGGGGGTATCACCCCTCCACTTT. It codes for CASTEGGVSPLHF.